This entry features one T cell receptor beta chain sequence. Antigen: not known. With 6 bases clipped from V and 7 bases from J, the junction kept 5 bases outside the gene matches. There are 14 residues in the CDR3. CDR1 MNHNY and CDR2 SVGAGI come from the germline V gene (reference sequence). Regulatory T cells were sorted as CD4+CD25hiCD127low/negative. Unrelated healthy donors provided the controls. Clones were read by immunoSEQ multiplex PCR, and TCRdb kept only the in-frame ones, dropping some. Of roughly 18,000 clones listed, just over 90% are singletons. The data belong to a study of B cell selection in AIRE deficiency. Study-wide results and caveats: Of approximately 3,600 shared Treg TCRbeta sequences, 30% to 40% were healthy-donor-only and about 9.6% patient-only. Around 30% of healthy-shared Treg TCRbeta sequences appeared in patient Tconv cells. CDR3s were shorter in shared Treg sequences, reflecting few non-templated nucleotide insertions.

Sequenced input: CD4+CD25+ Tregs sorted from PBMCs. The clonotype comes from a human donor in good health. V and J are TRBV6-6 and TRBJ2-3; 12 bases fit TRBD2. Here the CDR3 reads CASRLAGGPYTQYF. CDR3 DNA: TGTGCCAGCAGGCTAGCGGGAGGGCCTTATACGCAGTATTTT.